This T cell receptor beta chain derives from a study of blood T cell repertoires in COVID-19. The CDR3 is 15 residues long. Germline-derived CDR1 and CDR2 are LNHDA and SQIVND (reference sequence). Trimming took 6 bases from V and 6 from J, leaving 15 bases between them. Authors' data handling: For nucleated cells, counts were estimated from reference gene primer amplification. The protocol was immunoSEQ multiplex PCR, while the TCRdb copy is restricted to in-frame clones and leaves out a portion. From that table come the V and J calls and clone size; the DNA was used to work out D and trimming. Here the sample spans 200,000 to 250,000 clones, 82% being singletons.

This chain joins TRBV19 and TRBJ1-6; D perhaps matches TRBD1 (5 bases). The sequencing sample was made of peripheral blood. This sequence was found in a woman between 65 and 79 years old with COVID-19, enrolled during active disease. The CDR3 DNA is TGTGCCAGTAGCACGGGCGGCGGGGGTAATTCACCCCTCCACTTT. Translated, it gives CASSTGGGGNSPLHF.